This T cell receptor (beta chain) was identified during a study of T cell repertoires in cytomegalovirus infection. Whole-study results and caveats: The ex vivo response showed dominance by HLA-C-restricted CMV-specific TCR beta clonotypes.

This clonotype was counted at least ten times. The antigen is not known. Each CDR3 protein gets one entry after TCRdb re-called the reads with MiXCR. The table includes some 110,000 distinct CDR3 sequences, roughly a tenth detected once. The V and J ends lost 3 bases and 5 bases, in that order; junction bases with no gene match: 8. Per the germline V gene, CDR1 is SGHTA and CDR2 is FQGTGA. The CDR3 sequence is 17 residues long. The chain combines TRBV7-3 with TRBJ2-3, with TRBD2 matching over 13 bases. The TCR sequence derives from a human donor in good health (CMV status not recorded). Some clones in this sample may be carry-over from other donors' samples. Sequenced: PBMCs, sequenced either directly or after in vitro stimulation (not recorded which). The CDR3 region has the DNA TGTGCCAGCAGCTTCACTGGACTAGCGGGAGTCAAAGATACGCAGTATTTT. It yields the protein CASSFTGLAGVKDTQYF.